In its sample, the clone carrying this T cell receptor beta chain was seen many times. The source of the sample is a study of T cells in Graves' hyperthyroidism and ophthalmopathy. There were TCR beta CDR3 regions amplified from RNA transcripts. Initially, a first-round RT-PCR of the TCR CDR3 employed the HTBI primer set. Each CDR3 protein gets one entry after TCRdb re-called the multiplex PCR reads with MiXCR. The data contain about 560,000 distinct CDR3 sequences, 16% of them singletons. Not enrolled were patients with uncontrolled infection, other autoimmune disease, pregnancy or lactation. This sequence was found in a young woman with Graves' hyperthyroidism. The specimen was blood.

The DNA of the CDR3 is TGCGCCAGCAGCTTGGTAGCGGGGAGCTCCTACAATGAGCAGTTCTTC. This gives the protein CASSLVAGSSYNEQFF. The chain carries TRBV5-1 and TRBJ2-1; 8 nucleotides match TRBD2. The CDR3 is 16 residues long. Trimming at V came to 0 bases and at J to 0 bases, leaving 2 bases not matched to a gene. Germline CDR1 is SGHRS and CDR2 is YFSETQ.